Shown below are 18 T cell receptor beta chains from a single sample sequenced in a study of OX40 agonist ivuxolimab in advanced cancers. Assay: immunoSEQ multiplex PCR; the TCRdb copy retains only in-frame clones and omits some. The table records about 82,000 clones, around 90% of them present only once. Here the sequenced sample was CD4+ or CD8+ T cells sorted from blood, taken in a trial of the OX40 agonist ivuxolimab. These receptors were taken from an adult with an advanced solid tumor such as melanoma, head and neck, liver or kidney cancer.

This clone has just one count. J is TRBJ2-3 and V is TRBV18, with 12 bases identical to TRBD2. The V gene end was trimmed by 3 bases and the J gene end by 6 bases; junction bases not matched to a gene: 13. Germline CDR1 and CDR2: KGHSH and LQKENI. This CDR3 spans 18 amino acids. The DNA of the CDR3 is TGTGCCAGCTCACCTCTGACTAGCGGGAGCCCGCCGGGGGATACGCAGTATTTT. Amino acid sequence: CASSPLTSGSPPGDTQYF.

The J gene is TRBJ1-1, the V gene TRBV18, with unresolved D. The CDR3 totals 14 residues. Trimming stripped 3 bases from V and 0 bases from J, with 8 bases between. Germline V gives CDR1 KGHSH, CDR2 LQKENI. The CDR3 nucleotides read TGTGCCAGCTCACCGGCGGTCCTGAACACTGAAGCTTTCTTT. This encodes CASSPAVLNTEAFF.

V is TRBV6-5 and J is TRBJ1-1; the D is unclear. Per germline, CDR1 MNHEY and CDR2 SVGAGI. V was shortened by 6 bases and J by 1 base, with 6 bases between the two germline ends. This CDR3 spans 12 amino acids. The CDR3 here is CASRHRNTEAFF. The CDR3 DNA sequence: TGTGCCAGCAGGCACAGGAACACTGAAGCTTTCTTT.

The chain couples TRBV19 to TRBJ2-1; 7 nucleotides agree with TRBD1. This CDR3 has 16 residues. V was pared by 5 bases and J by 3 bases, with 10 bases of the junction left unmatched. Germline V gene data show CDR1 as LNHDA and CDR2 as SQIVND (reference sequence). The CDR3 reads CASSLTGTVSYNEQFF. The CDR3 DNA follows: TGTGCCAGTAGTCTAACCGGGACAGTGAGCTACAATGAGCAGTTCTTC.

V usage is TRBV29-1 and J usage is TRBJ2-1, with a possible D match to TRBD2 (5 bases). The CDR3 is 11 residues long. V was clipped by 3 bases and J by 12 bases, with 12 bases between them. Germline values: CDR1 SQVTM, CDR2 ANQGSEA. This chain's CDR3 is CSVDPGLRQFF. The CDR3, as DNA: TGCAGCGTTGACCCAGGACTTAGGCAGTTCTTC.

This sequence joins TRBV21-1 and TRBJ1-2; TRBD1 is the table's D call, not checked against the DNA. TRBV21-1 has pseudogene status. The CDR3 spans 18 residues. The CDR3 nucleotides read TGTGCCAGCAGCGGTAAGGCCCCCGGCAGGGGGTATGGCTATGGCTACACCTTC. The encoded protein is CASSGKAPGRGYGYGYTF.

The chain couples TRBV7-2 to TRBJ2-1, with TRBD2 identical over 7 bases. J lost 7 bases, V lost 1 base, and 7 bases had no gene match. The CDR3 sequence is 15 residues long. Looked up from germline, CDR1 is SGHTA and CDR2 is FQGNSA. The CDR3 protein is CASSLGPGGSNEQFF. In DNA form, the CDR3 reads TGTGCCAGCAGCTTAGGTCCCGGGGGGAGTAATGAGCAGTTCTTC.

The chain has TRBV5-4 and TRBJ1-2; 10 bases align to TRBD1. Germline V lookup: CDR1 SGHNT, CDR2 YYREEE (reference sequence). The CDR3 is 13 amino acids. The V gene end was trimmed by 3 bases and the J gene end by 7 bases; junction bases not matched to a gene: 3. The CDR3 coding sequence is TGTGCCAGCAGCTCGGGACAGGGGATTGGCTACACCTTC. Protein: CASSSGQGIGYTF.

This chain links TRBV7-9 with TRBJ1-2, with 8 bases matching TRBD1. Germline CDR1 is SEHNR and CDR2 is FQNEAQ (reference sequence). The CDR3 length is 17 residues. The trim removed 5 bases at V and 1 base at J, leaving 12 bases unmatched. CDR3 bases: TGTGCCAGCAGCCCGGACAGGGACTACAACAGTAACTATGGCTACACCTTC. Residues: CASSPDRDYNSNYGYTF.

The chain recombines TRBV6-6 with TRBJ1-1, with unresolved D. V lost 11 bases, J lost 0 bases, and 16 bases lay in between. CDR1 MNHNY and CDR2 SVGAGI come from the germline V gene (reference sequence). The CDR3 contains 14 residues. The CDR3, as DNA: TGTGCCTCCATCCCAGGATCCATGAACACTGAAGCTTTCTTT. Translated, it gives CASIPGSMNTEAFF.

The gene calls are TRBV9 and TRBJ2-7, with D perhaps TRBD2 (6 bases). V dropped 2 bases and J dropped 1 base, with 10 bases sitting between them. The CDR3 sequence is 14 residues long. Per the germline V gene, CDR1 is SGDLS and CDR2 is YYNGEE. In DNA, the CDR3 is TGTGCCAGCAGCGTGGTGGGGGGTTCCTACGAGCAGTACTTC. As protein: CASSVVGGSYEQYF.

This chain connects TRBV6-6 to TRBJ2-1, with 8 bases aligning to TRBD2. The germline CDR1 and CDR2 sequences are MNHNY and SVGAGI (reference sequence). J gave up 12 bases and V 5 bases, and 15 bases lay outside the gene matches. The CDR3 runs 15 residues. CDR3 DNA sequence: TGTGCCAGCAGTGATTTACTAGCGGTTTATCAAGGGCAGTTCTTC. Its protein is CASSDLLAVYQGQFF.

This clone has a single count. The chain has TRBV29-1 and TRBJ2-4, with TRBD2 as a possible D gene (6 bases). CDR3 length: 12 residues. V was clipped by 4 bases and J by 8 bases, with 12 bases between them. CDR1 and CDR2 from the germline V gene are SQVTM and ANQGSEA. The CDR3 DNA follows: TGCAGCGTTGTGGGGTGGAGGGACATTCAGTACTTC. It encodes CSVVGWRDIQYF.

The rearrangement uses TRBV5-6 and TRBJ2-5; the match to TRBD1 covers 12 bases. Germline assignment: CDR1 SGHDT and CDR2 YYEEEE. The ends lost 7 bases at V and 5 bases at J; junction bases unmatched: 12. This CDR3 is built from 16 residues. This CDR3 reads CASRGRGQGARETQYF. CDR3 coding DNA: TGTGCCAGCCGGGGGCGGGGACAGGGGGCCCGTGAGACCCAGTACTTC. The variable domain in full, completed from reference TRBV5-6 and TRBJ2-5, reads DAGVTQSPTHLIKTRGQQVTLRCSPKSGHDTVSWYQQALGQGPQFIFQYYEEEERQRGNFPDRFSGHQFPNYSSELNVNALLLGDSALYLCASRGRGQGARETQYFGPGTRLLVL.

This sequence joins TRBV27 and TRBJ2-5; D may match TRBD1 or TRBD2 (5 bases each). Trimming removed 5 bases from V and 0 bases from J, with 13 bases in between. The CDR3 is 15 amino acids. Germline CDR1 MNHEY, CDR2 SMNVEV (reference sequence). CDR3 residues: CASSRGRFDQETQYF. The DNA of the CDR3 is TGTGCCAGCAGTAGGGGACGGTTCGACCAAGAGACCCAGTACTTC.

This sequence joins TRBV18 and TRBJ2-5; 13 positions agree with TRBD2. Trimming removed 5 bases from V and 2 bases from J; junction bases left unmatched: 8. CDR1 is KGHSH and CDR2 is LQKENI in the germline V gene. The CDR3 length is 17 residues. CDR3 sequence (DNA): TGTGCCAGCTCAACCTCCCTACTAGCGGGAGGGCAAGAGACCCAGTACTTC. It encodes CASSTSLLAGGQETQYF.

The chain couples TRBV5-1 to TRBJ2-1; D is possibly TRBD2 (7 bases). The length of the CDR3 is 15 residues. The ends were cut back, 4 bases at V and 1 base at J, with 12 bases in the middle. CDR1 SGHRS and CDR2 YFSETQ come from the germline V gene. Here the CDR3 reads CASSPKGGSYNEQFF. The CDR3 DNA follows: TGCGCCAGCAGCCCTAAGGGGGGGTCCTACAATGAGCAGTTCTTC.

This chain links TRBV9 with TRBJ2-7, with D possibly TRBD1 on 5 matching bases. The CDR3 is made up of 13 amino acids. Trimming took off 1 base at V and 5 bases at J, with 10 bases between the two ends. Germline CDR1 SGDLS, CDR2 YYNGEE. CDR3 sequence (DNA): TGTGCCAGCAGCGTACAGCAGGGCCACGAGCAGTACTTC. This codes for CASSVQQGHEQYF.